This entry features one TCR beta chain sequence. With 60 Vbeta and 13 Jbeta primers, the PCR was carried out. Assay: immunoSEQ multiplex PCR; the TCRdb copy retains only in-frame clones and omits some. The sample yields about 130,000 clones, around four fifths seen once. This CDR3 is built from 15 residues. V lost 9 bases and J lost 4; bases outside the gene matches: 8. Per germline, CDR1 SNHLY and CDR2 FYNNEI. The sample originates from a study of cytomegalovirus exposure and HLA in healthy donors. The sample consisted of PBMCs. The V gene is TRBV2, the J gene TRBJ2-1; 11 bases line up with TRBD2. This TCR derives from a boy aged 10-17 years in good health and CMV-seronegative. Here the CDR3 DNA reads TGTGCCAGTCGCCCGGGACTAGCGGTATACAATGAGCAGTTCTTC. It codes for CASRPGLAVYNEQFF.